Given below is one TCR beta chain in context. This sample was included in a study of blood T cell repertoires in COVID-19. Here immunoSEQ multiplex PCR was the method, and the copy in TCRdb shows in-frame clones only, minus some. The sample lists fewer than 150,000 clones, 75% to 90% seen once, with 15% to 20% in the top ten. From germline, CDR1 is SGHRS and CDR2 YFSETQ. The CDR3 consists of 17 residues. V shed 5 bases, J shed 1 base, and the junction held 10 bases outside the gene matches. Cohorts were determined from participant-reported clinical history. The sequencing sample was made of PBMCs or T cells enriched from blood (not recorded which). The clonotype was recovered from a man aged 25 to 40 who had recovered from COVID-19. The chain is built from TRBV5-1 and TRBJ2-2; 8 bases match TRBD1. The CDR3 region is CASSPLSGTGNTGELFF. The CDR3 DNA is TGCGCCAGCAGTCCCCTGTCTGGGACAGGGAACACCGGGGAGCTGTTTTTT.